The 3 T cell receptor beta chains listed next were all sequenced from one sample in a study of human T cells and chemical hapten exposure. A single record per CDR3 protein comes from TCRdb applying MiXCR to the RACE reads. The table lists about 140,000 distinct CDR3 sequences, about 11% of them singletons. Time point defined: patch test 2, 6 weeks after DPC sensitization. Documented treatment: therapeutic diphenylcyclopropenone sensitization with weekly scalp DPC. Specimen: whole blood, collected in connection with sensitization to the hapten diphenylcyclopropenone (DPC). These receptors were collected from a woman between 45 and 60 years old with alopecia areata. Some clones in this sample may be carry-over from other donors' samples.

This clonotype showed up just a few times. This chain connects TRBV18 to TRBJ1-1; 8 bases agree with TRBD1. The length of the CDR3 is 13 residues. From germline, CDR1 is KGHSH and CDR2 LQKENI. V was clipped by 8 bases and J by 2 bases; unmatched bases: 4. The CDR3 nucleotides read TGTGCCAGCGCGGACAGGGCCAACACTGAAGCTTTCTTT. Encoded protein: CASADRANTEAFF.

This chain uses TRBV6-2 or TRBV6-3 with TRBJ2-2; D uncertain. Germline CDR1 is MNHEY and CDR2 is SVGEGT. Deletions cut 6 bases from V and 5 bases from J, with 10 bases between. The CDR3 spans 13 residues. The CDR3 is CASSPLDTGELFF. CDR3 nucleotide sequence: TGTGCCAGCAGCCCACTGGATACCGGGGAGCTGTTTTTT.

This clonotype was seen only a few times. This chain uses TRBV5-8 with TRBJ2-1, with 10 bases aligning to TRBD2. V lost 1 base, J lost 5 bases, and 9 bases stayed unmatched. The germline CDR1 and CDR2 sequences are SGHTS and YDEGEE. This CDR3 spans 17 amino acids. CDR3 DNA: TGTGCCAGCAGCTTGTTGCTCCGGACTAGCGGAAACAATGAGCAGTTCTTC. Translation: CASSLLLRTSGNNEQFF.